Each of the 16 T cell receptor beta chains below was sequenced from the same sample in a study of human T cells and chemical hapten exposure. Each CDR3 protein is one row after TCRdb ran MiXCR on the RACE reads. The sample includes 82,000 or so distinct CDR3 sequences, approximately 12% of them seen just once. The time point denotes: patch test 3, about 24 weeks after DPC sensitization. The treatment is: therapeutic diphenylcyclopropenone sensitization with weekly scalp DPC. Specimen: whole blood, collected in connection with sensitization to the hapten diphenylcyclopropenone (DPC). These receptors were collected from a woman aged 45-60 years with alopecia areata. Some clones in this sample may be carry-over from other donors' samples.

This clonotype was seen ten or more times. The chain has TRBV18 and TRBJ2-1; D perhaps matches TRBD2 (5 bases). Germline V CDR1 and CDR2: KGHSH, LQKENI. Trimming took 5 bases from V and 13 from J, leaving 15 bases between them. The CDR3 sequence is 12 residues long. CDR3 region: CASSSDSGLQFF. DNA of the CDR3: TGTGCCAGCTCATCGGACTCCGGTTTACAGTTCTTC.

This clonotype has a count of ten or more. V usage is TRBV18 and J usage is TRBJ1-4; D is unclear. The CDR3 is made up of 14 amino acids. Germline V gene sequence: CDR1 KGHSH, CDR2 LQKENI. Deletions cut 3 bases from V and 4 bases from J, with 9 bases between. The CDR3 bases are TGTGCCAGCTCACCGGCGGGCCTTAATGAAAAACTGTTTTTT. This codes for CASSPAGLNEKLFF.

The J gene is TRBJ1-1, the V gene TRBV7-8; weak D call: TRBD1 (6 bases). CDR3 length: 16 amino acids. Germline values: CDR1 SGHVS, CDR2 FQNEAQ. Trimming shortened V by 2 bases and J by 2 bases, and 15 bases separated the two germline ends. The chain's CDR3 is CASSLRVDRLNTEAFF. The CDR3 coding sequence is TGTGCCAGCAGCTTAAGGGTCGACAGGCTTAACACTGAAGCTTTCTTT.

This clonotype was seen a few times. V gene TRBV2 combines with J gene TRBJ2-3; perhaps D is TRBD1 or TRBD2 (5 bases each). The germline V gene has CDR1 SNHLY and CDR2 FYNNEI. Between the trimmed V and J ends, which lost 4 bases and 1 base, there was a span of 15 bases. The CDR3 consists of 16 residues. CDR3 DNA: TGTGCCAGCAGTGCGGGGCCCTGGCTGCGCACAGATACGCAGTATTTT. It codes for CASSAGPWLRTDTQYF.

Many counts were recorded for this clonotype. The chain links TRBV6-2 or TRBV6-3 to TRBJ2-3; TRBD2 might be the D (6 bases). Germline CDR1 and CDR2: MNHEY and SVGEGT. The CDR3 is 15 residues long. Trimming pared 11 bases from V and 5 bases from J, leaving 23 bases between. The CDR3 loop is CASQRSSGGLDTQYF. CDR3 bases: TGTGCCTCACAACGGAGTAGCGGCGGTTTAGATACGCAGTATTTT.

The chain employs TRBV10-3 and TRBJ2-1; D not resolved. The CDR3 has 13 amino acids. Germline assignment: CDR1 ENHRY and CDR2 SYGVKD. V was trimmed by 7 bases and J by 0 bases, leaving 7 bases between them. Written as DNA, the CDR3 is TGTGCCATCAAGTCTAGCTCCTACAATGAGCAGTTCTTC. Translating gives CAIKSSSYNEQFF.

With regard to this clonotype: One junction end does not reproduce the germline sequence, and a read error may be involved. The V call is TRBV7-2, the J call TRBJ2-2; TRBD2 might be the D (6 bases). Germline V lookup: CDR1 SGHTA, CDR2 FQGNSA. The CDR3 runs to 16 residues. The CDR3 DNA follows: TGTGCCAGCAGCTTAGAGACGGGAGCGAACACCGGAGAGCTGTTTTTT. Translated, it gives CASSLETGANTGELFF.

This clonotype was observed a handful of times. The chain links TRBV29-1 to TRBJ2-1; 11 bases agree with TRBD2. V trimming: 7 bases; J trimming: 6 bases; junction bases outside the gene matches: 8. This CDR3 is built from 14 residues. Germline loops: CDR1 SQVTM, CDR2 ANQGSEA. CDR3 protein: CSGATSGRTNEQFF. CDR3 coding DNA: TGCAGCGGCGCCACTAGCGGGAGAACCAATGAGCAGTTCTTC.

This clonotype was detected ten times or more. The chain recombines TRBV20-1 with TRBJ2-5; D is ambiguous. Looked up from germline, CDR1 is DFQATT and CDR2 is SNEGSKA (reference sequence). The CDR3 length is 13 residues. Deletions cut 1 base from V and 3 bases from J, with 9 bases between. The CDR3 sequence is CSARAGGEETQYF. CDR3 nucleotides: TGCAGTGCTAGAGCGGGCGGAGAAGAGACCCAGTACTTC.

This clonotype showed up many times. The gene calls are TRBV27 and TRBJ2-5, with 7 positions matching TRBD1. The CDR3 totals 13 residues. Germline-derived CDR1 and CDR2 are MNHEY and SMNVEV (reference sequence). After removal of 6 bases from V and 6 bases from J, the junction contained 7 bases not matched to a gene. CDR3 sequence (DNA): TGTGCCAGCAGGACGACAGGGAAAAAGACCCAGTACTTC. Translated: CASRTTGKKTQYF.

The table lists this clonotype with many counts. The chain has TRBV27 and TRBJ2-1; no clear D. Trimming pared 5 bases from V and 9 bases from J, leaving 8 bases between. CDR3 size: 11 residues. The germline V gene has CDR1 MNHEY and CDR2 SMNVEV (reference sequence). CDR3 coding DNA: TGTGCCAGCAGTGACCTAACTGAGCAGTTCTTC. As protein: CASSDLTEQFF.

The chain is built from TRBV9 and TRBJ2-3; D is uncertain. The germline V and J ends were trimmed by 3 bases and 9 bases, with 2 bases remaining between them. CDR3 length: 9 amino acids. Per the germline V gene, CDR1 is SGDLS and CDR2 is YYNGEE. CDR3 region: CASSGTQYF. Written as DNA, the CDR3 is TGTGCCAGCAGCGGCACGCAGTATTTT.

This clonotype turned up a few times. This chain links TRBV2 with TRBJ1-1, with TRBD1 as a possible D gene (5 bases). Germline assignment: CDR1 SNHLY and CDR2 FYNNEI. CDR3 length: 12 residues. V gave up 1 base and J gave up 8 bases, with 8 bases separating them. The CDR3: CASSEVTEEAFF. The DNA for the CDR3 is TGTGCCAGCAGTGAAGTGACAGAAGAAGCTTTCTTT.

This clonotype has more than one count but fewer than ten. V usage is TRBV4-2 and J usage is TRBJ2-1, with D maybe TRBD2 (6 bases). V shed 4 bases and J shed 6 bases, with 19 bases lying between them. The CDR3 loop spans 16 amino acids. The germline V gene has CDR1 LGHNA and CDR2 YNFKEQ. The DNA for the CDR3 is TGTGCCAGCAGCCCGGCGGGACTGTGGCTGGTCAATGAGCAGTTCTTC. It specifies CASSPAGLWLVNEQFF.

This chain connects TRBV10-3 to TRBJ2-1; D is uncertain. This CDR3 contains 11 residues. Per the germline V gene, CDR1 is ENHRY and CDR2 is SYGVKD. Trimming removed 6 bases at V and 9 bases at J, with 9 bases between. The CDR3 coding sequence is TGTGCCATCAGGCGCGAAGGTGAGCAGTTCTTC. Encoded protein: CAIRREGEQFF.

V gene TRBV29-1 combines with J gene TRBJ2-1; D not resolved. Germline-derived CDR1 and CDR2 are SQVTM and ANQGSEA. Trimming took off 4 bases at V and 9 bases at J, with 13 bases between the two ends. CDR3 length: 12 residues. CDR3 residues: CSVAILLGEQFF. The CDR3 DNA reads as TGCAGCGTTGCCATCCTACTGGGTGAGCAGTTCTTC.